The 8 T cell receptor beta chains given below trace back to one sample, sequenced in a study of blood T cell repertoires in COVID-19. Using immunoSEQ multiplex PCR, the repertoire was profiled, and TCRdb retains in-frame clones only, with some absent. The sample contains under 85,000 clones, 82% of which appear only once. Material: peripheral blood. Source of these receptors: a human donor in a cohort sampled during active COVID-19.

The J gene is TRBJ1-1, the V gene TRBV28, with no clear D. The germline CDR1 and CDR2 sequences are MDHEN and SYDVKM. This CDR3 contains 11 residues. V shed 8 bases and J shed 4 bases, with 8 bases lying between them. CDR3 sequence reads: CASPSSTEAFF. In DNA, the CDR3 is TGTGCCAGCCCGTCGAGCACTGAAGCTTTCTTT.

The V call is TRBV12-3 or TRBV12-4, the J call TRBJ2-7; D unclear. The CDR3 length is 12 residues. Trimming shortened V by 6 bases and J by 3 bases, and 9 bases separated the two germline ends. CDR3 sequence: CASSLVLYEQYF. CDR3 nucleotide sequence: TGTGCCAGCAGCCTGGTACTCTACGAGCAGTACTTC.

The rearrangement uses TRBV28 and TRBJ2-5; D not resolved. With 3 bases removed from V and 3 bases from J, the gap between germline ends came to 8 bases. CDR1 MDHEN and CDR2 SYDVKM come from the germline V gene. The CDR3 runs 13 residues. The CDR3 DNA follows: TGTGCCAGCAGTTTCAACTCGGAAGAGACCCAGTACTTC. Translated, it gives CASSFNSEETQYF.

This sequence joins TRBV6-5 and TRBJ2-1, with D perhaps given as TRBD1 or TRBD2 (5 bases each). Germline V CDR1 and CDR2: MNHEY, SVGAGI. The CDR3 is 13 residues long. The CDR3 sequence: CVSRESSYNEQFF. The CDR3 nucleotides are TGTGTGAGCAGGGAGAGCTCCTACAATGAGCAGTTCTTC.

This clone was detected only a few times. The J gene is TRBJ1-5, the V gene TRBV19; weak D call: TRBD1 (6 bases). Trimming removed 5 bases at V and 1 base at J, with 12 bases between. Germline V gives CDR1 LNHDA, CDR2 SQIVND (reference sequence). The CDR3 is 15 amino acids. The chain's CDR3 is CASSFPQGSNQPQHF. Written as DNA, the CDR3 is TGTGCCAGTAGTTTTCCCCAGGGGAGCAATCAGCCCCAGCATTTT.

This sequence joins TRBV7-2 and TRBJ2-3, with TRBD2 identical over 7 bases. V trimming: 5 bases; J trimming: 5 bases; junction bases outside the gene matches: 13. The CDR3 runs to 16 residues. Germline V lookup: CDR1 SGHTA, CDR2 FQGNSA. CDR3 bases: TGTGCCAGCAGCCAGTCCAGGAGCGGGGTAGGAGATACGCAGTATTTT. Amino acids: CASSQSRSGVGDTQYF.

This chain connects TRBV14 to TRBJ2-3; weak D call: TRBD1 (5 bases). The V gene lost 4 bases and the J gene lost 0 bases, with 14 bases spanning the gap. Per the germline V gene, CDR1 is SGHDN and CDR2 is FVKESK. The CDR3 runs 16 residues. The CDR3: CASSPPRQGSTDTQYF. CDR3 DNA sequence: TGTGCCAGCAGCCCGCCTCGGCAGGGCAGCACAGATACGCAGTATTTT.

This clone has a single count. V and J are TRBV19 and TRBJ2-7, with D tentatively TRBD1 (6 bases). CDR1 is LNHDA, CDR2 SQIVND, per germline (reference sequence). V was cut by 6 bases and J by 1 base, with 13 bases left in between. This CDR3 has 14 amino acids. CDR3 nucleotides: TGTGCCAGTAGGTCAGGGGATTGGTCCTACGAGCAGTACTTC. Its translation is CASRSGDWSYEQYF.